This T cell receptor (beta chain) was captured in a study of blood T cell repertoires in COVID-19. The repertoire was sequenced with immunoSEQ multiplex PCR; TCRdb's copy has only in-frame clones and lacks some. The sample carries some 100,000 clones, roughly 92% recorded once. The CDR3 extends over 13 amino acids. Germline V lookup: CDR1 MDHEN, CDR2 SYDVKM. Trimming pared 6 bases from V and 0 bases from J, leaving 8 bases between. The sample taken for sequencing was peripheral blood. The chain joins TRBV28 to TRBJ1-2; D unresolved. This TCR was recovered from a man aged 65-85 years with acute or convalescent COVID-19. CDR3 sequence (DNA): TGTGCCAGCAGGTACAGACCTAACTATGGCTACACCTTC. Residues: CASRYRPNYGYTF.